One sample yielded the 7 T cell receptor beta chains listed below, sequenced in a study of technical replicates of blood from several donors (dated by TCRdb to 2016 to 2017). The library was made by the immunoSEQ multiplex PCR assay. Drawn from immuneACCESS, this table holds only the in-frame rearrangements with V and J called that TCRdb kept. Clones are partly lost; checked studies trace under half to an unresolved V gene and leave the rest unexplained. A total of more than 90,000 clones appear in this sample, approximately 94% of them only once. The leading ten clones occupy around 0.24% of the sample. Material: T cells isolated from PBMCs. These receptors were collected from a human donor in good health.

The table lists this clone with a count of one. The chain recombines TRBV28 with TRBJ2-3, with unresolved D. V was pared by 6 bases and J by 7 bases, with 8 bases between. CDR3 length: 11 residues. CDR1 MDHEN and CDR2 SYDVKM come from the germline V gene. The CDR3 coding sequence is TGTGCCAGCAGCCGCGCGAATACGCAGTATTTT. It is translated as CASSRANTQYF.

This rearrangement joins TRBV30 to TRBJ2-3; tentative D call: TRBD2 (7 bases). CDR3 length equals 15 residues. V was clipped by 1 base and J by 3 bases, with 14 bases between them. CDR1 and CDR2 (germline): GTSNPN, SVGIG (reference sequence). DNA for the CDR3: TGTGCCTGGAGTGAGGGGGGGCGCGAGACAGATACGCAGTATTTT. This codes for CAWSEGGRETDTQYF.

This clone was seen a single time. This chain links TRBV18 with TRBJ1-1, with 9 bases matching TRBD1. Unmatched junction bases numbered 7, after V lost 3 bases and J lost 5 bases. Germline CDR1 reads KGHSH; CDR2 reads LQKENI. The CDR3 totals 15 residues. The CDR3 DNA reads as TGTGCCAGCTCACCTTTAGGACAGGGGAGGACTGAAGCTTTCTTT. Amino acids: CASSPLGQGRTEAFF.

J is TRBJ2-3 and V is TRBV27; 12 nucleotides match TRBD2. CDR1 is MNHEY, CDR2 SMNVEV, per germline (reference sequence). The V gene end was trimmed by 5 bases and the J gene end by 1 base; junction bases not matched to a gene: 1. The CDR3 has 15 residues. CDR3 region: CASSLAGGGTDTQYF. The CDR3 DNA reads as TGTGCCAGCAGTCTAGCGGGAGGGGGCACAGATACGCAGTATTTT.

The CDR3 region has the DNA TGTGCCAGCAGTGAATATGGGGCAGGTAGCACTGAAGCTTTCTTT. Translated, it gives CASSEYGAGSTEAFF. The rearrangement uses TRBV25-1 and TRBJ1-1, with D possibly TRBD1 on 5 matching bases. Germline CDR1 MGHDK, CDR2 SYGVNS. The CDR3 is 15 residues long. V dropped 0 bases and J dropped 4 bases, with 12 bases sitting between them. The full variable domain, in which reference TRBV25-1 and TRBJ1-1 provide the parts outside the CDR3, is EADIYQTPRYLVIGTGKKITLECSQTMGHDKMYWYQQDPGMELHLIHYSYGVNSTEKGDLSSESTVSRIRTEHFPLTLESARPSHTSQYLCASSEYGAGSTEAFFGQGTRLTVV.

The chain has TRBV19 and TRBJ2-7, with no clear D. The CDR3 spans 11 residues. V lost 4 bases, J lost 5 bases, and 6 bases lay in between. The germline gives CDR1 LNHDA, CDR2 SQIVND (reference sequence). CDR3 in amino acids: CASSTRNEQYF. The DNA of the CDR3 is TGTGCCAGTAGTACTCGTAACGAGCAGTACTTC.

The chain couples TRBV28 to TRBJ2-1; D possibly corresponds to TRBD2 (5 bases). V lost 3 bases and J 8 bases, leaving 26 bases between the germline ends. CDR1 and CDR2 from the germline V gene are MDHEN and SYDVKM. The CDR3 runs 18 residues. In nucleotides, the CDR3 is TGTGCCAGCAGTTTTCCCCTCACTTTGGGCCATAGCGTCCATGAGCAGTTCTTC. Translated: CASSFPLTLGHSVHEQFF.